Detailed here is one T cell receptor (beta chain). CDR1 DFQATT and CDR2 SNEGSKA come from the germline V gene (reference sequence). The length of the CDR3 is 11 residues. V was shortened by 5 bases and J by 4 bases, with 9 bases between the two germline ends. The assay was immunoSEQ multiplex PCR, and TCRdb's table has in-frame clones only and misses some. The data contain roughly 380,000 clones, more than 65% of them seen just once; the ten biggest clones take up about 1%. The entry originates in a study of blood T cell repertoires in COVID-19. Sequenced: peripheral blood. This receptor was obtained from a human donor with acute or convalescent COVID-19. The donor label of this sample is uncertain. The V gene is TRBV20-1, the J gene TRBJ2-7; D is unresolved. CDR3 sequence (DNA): TGCAGTGCTCAACAGAGATACGAGCAGTACTTC. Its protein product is CSAQQRYEQYF.